This is a list of T cell receptor beta chains from one sample in a study of blood T cell repertoires in COVID-19. Using immunoSEQ multiplex PCR, the repertoire was profiled, and TCRdb retains in-frame clones only, with some absent. This sample has some 270,000 clones; around nine tenths occur once, and the top ten carry approximately 2.2%. Sequencing used peripheral blood. The source of these receptors is a man in his fifties with acute or convalescent COVID-19. Each CDR3 is given with its conserved first and last residue. D genes are given only for firm matches. Clone size is shown for a subset of rows, as once, few, many or a class of expanded clone.

j_call	d_call	v_call	clone_size	cdr3_aa	cdr3_nt
TRBJ2-5	NA	TRBV2	once	CASSERVETQYF	TGTGCCAGCAGTGAGCGTGTGGAGACCCAGTACTTC
TRBJ2-5	TRBD2	TRBV4-1	NA	CASSQRSGGETQYF	TGCGCCAGCAGCCAGCGATCGGGGGGGGAGACCCAGTACTTC
TRBJ1-2	NA	TRBV6-5	NA	CASSYGAGSYTF	TGTGCCAGCAGTTACGGGGCAGGCAGCTACACCTTC
TRBJ1-3	TRBD1	TRBV6-6	NA	CASRGQHLGNTIYF	TGTGCCAGCAGGGGACAGCACCTTGGAAACACCATATATTTT
TRBJ1-4	TRBD1	TRBV7-9	NA	CASSRPGQGPSTSEKLFF	TGTGCCAGCAGCCGCCCGGGACAGGGACCCTCCACTTCGGAAAAACTGTTTTTT
TRBJ2-7	TRBD2	TRBV7-9	NA	CASNDSGDEQYF	TGTGCCAGCAACGATAGCGGGGACGAGCAGTACTTC
TRBJ2-7	TRBD1	TRBV3-1/TRBV3-2	NA	CASSRQGVYYEQYF	TGTGCCAGCAGCCGTCAGGGGGTCTACTACGAGCAGTACTTC
TRBJ1-6	NA	TRBV7-9	NA	CASSLEGFNSPLHF	TGTGCCAGCAGCTTGGAGGGTTTTAATTCACCCCTCCACTTT
TRBJ2-6	NA	TRBV27	NA	CASSFQAGANVLTF	TGTGCCAGCAGTTTCCAGGCTGGGGCCAACGTCCTGACTTTC
TRBJ2-7	NA	TRBV7-9	NA	CASSPPGSGSYEQYF	TGTGCCAGCAGCCCCCCAGGGTCGGGCTCCTACGAGCAGTACTTC
TRBJ1-2	TRBD1	TRBV6-5	NA	CASSPGTAYYGYTF	TGTGCCAGCAGCCCCGGGACAGCGTACTATGGCTACACCTTC
TRBJ2-1	TRBD2	TRBV5-1	NA	CASSMTSGGEQFF	TGCGCCAGCAGCATGACTAGCGGGGGTGAGCAGTTCTTC
TRBJ2-7	TRBD2	TRBV3-1/TRBV3-2	NA	CASSQVVVAGAPISYEQYF	TGTGCCAGCAGCCAAGTAGTAGTAGCGGGGGCCCCCATTTCCTACGAGCAGTACTTC
TRBJ2-1	NA	TRBV19	NA	CASTGGAGRSYNEQFF	TGTGCCAGTACCGGAGGGGCAGGGAGAAGCTACAATGAGCAGTTCTTC
TRBJ1-5	TRBD1	TRBV10-1	NA	CARGQGSNQPQHF	TGCGCCAGAGGACAGGGTAGCAATCAGCCCCAGCATTTT
TRBJ2-7	TRBD1	TRBV2	NA	CASSLGGQGSYEQYF	TGTGCCAGCAGTCTGGGGGGACAGGGGTCCTACGAGCAGTACTTC
TRBJ1-3	NA	TRBV5-4	once	CASSPDSSGNTIYF	TGTGCCAGCAGCCCTGACAGCTCTGGAAACACCATATATTTT
TRBJ1-2	NA	TRBV6-5	once	CASSLDLSGTGYTF	TGTGCCAGCAGCTTGGACCTAAGCGGTACGGGCTACACCTTC
TRBJ2-7	NA	TRBV6-5	NA	CASSPQGASSYEQYF	TGTGCCAGCAGTCCCCAAGGGGCGAGCTCCTACGAGCAGTACTTC
TRBJ2-7	NA	TRBV27	NA	CASRQRQGRYEQYF	TGTGCCAGCCGACAGCGGCAGGGGCGCTACGAGCAGTACTTC
TRBJ2-3	NA	TRBV7-3	NA	CASSQWGGGTDTQYF	TGTGCCAGCAGCCAATGGGGGGGCGGGACAGATACGCAGTATTTT
TRBJ2-1	TRBD1	TRBV5-1	NA	CASSRTGGPSSYNEQFF	TGCGCCAGCAGCAGAACAGGGGGCCCCAGCTCCTACAATGAGCAGTTCTTC
TRBJ2-2	TRBD2	TRBV11-2	NA	CASRIIGRGTKRELFF	TGTGCCAGCAGAATTATCGGGAGGGGGACGAAGAGGGAGCTGTTTTTT
TRBJ2-3	NA	TRBV3-1/TRBV3-2	NA	CASSQDRGPITDTQYF	TGTGCCAGCAGCCAAGATCGAGGTCCGATCACAGATACGCAGTATTTT
TRBJ1-2	TRBD1	TRBV5-1	once	CASSQGQNYGYTF	TGCGCCAGCAGCCAGGGACAGAATTATGGCTACACCTTC